Sequencing of this T cell receptor (beta chain) was carried out in a study of blood T cell repertoires in COVID-19 (dated by TCRdb to about 2020). Study-wide context: Samples from collaborators originated in the United States, Italy and Spain and spanned both the acute and convalescent phases of COVID-19. The prospective study material was composed of cDNA or gDNA derived from T cells, B-cell-depleted T cells, or PBMCs. Subjects who had been exposed to COVID-19, were actively infected with it, or had recovered from it provided the deeply sampled blood TCRbeta repertoires that made up the dataset. A freely available public database, intended as a resource for researchers studying the immune response to SARS-CoV-2, is where the repertoires were released. Samples came from the ongoing ImmuneRACE study (first 160 participants) plus 1,254 subjects from 6 global collaborators. Nearly every sample came with metadata listing a de-identified subject ID, COVID-19 status, age in years and sex. Where available, HLA class I and class II types were taken from metadata supplied by the sample provider and were not determined by assay-based typing.

Participants in the prospective study were enrolled through a virtual design, were aged about 18 to 90 years, and lived in approximately 25 United States geographic areas. To assign participants to cohorts, the prospective study relied on clinical history that participants themselves reported in a screening survey and a study questionnaire. Exposed participants had been in contact, within 2 weeks of entering the study, with a person who had a PCR-confirmed or clinician-diagnosed case of COVID-19. In the prospective study, whole blood, serum and a nasopharyngeal or oropharyngeal swab were collected from each participant by mobile phlebotomists. Participants in the prospective study had the option to provide additional blood draws and questionnaires over an approximately 2-month period. Prospective study blood samples were shipped either frozen or at room temperature before DNA extraction. Overall results and qualifications from the work: The amount of clinical and demographic metadata varied by source and participant and was provided uncurated.

CDR3 length: 12 amino acids, cysteine to phenylalanine. Solely the CDR3 DNA is kept, with 36 bases framed from the first base. Between the V and J ends, shortened by 6 bases and 4 bases respectively, the junction contains 10 bases. CDR1 and CDR2 were assigned from the germline V gene as MDHEN and SYDVKM. The immunoSEQ Assay, a bias-controlled multiplex PCR, was used to amplify TCRbeta CDR3 regions from genomic DNA. Per the authors' processing: Within the assay, amplification of reference gene primers was used to estimate how many nucleated cells each sample contained. To quantify the absolute abundance of each unique TCRbeta CDR3 rearrangement, sequence reads were collapsed and filtered. For each sample, productive Simpson clonality was calculated as the square root of Simpson's diversity index over productive rearrangements. TCRdb provides this immuneACCESS table in a form limited to in-frame rearrangements. Some clones are lacking; in checked studies, under half of them reflect an unresolved V gene, and why the rest are absent is not known. V and J calls and clone size are given by that table; D and trimming were obtained from the DNA. In all, the sample holds hundreds of thousands of clones, and about 88% of those were seen once. About 1.5% of the sample lies in the top ten.

Concerning this clone: Its antigen is currently not known. Nothing much larger sits one base from this clone, and base qualities are not available.

The origin of this receptor is a woman aged 18-29 years who had been exposed to COVID-19. The chain links TRBV28 with TRBJ2-7; TRBD2 might be the D gene, on 5 matching bases. Source material: PBMCs or T cells enriched from blood (not recorded which). The nucleotides read TGTGCCAGCAGCCCGGGAAGGTACGAGCAGTACTTC. Its translation reads: CASSPGRYEQYF.